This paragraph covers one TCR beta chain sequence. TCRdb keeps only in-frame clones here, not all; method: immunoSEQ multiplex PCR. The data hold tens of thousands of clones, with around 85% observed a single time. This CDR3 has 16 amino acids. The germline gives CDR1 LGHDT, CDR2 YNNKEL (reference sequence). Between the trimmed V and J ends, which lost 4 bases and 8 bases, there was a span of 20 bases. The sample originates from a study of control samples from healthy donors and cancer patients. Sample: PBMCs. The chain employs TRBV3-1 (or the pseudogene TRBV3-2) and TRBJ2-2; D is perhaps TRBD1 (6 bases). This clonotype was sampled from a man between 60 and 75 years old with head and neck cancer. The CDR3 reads CASSPLFQGSGGELFF. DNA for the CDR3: TGTGCCAGCAGCCCCCTCTTTCAGGGGTCAGGTGGGGAGCTGTTTTTT.